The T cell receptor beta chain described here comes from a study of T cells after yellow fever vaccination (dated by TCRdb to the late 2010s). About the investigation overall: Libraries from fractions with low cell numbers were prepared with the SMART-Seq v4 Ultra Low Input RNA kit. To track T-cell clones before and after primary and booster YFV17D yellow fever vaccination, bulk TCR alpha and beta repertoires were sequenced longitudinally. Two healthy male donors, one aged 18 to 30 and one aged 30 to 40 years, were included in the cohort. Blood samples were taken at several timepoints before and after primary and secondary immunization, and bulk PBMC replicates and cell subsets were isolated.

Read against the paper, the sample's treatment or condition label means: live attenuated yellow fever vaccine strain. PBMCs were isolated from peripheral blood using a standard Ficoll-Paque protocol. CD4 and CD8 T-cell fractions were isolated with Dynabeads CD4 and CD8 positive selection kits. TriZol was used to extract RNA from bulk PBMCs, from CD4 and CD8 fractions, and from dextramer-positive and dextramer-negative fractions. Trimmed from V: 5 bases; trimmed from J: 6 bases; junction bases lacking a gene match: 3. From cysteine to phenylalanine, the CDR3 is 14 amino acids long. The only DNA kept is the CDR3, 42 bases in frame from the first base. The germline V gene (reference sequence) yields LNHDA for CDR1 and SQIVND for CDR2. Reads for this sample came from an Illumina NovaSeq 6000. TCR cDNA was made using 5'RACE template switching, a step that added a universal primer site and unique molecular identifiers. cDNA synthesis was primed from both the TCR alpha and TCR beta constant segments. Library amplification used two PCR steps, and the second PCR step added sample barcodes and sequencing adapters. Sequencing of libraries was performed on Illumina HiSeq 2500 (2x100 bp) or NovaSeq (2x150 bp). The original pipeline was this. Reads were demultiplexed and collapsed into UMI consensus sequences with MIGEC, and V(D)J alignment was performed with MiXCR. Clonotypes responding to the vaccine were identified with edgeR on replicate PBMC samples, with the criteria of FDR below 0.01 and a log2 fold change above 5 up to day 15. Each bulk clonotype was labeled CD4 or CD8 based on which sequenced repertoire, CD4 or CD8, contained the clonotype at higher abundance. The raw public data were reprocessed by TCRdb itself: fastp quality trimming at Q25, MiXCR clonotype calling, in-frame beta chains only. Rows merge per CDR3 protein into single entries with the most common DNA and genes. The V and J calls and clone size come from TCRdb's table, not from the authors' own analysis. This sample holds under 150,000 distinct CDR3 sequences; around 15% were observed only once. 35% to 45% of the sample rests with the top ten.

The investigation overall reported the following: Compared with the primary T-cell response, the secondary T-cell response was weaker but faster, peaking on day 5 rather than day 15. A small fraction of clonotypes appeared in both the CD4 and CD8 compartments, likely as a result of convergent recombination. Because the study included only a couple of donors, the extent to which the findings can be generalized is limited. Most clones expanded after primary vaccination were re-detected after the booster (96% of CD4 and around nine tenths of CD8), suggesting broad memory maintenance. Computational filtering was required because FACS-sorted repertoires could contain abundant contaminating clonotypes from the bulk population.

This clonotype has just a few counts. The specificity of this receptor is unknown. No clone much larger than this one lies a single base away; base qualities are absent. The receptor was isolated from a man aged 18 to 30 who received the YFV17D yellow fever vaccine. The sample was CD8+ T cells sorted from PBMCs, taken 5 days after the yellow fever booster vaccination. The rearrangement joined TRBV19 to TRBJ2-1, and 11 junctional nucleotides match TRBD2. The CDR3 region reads CASSPGTSGNEQFF. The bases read TGTGCCAGTAGTCCTGGGACTAGCGGCAATGAGCAGTTCTTC. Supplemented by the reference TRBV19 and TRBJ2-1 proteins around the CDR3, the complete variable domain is DGGITQSPKYLFRKEGQNVTLSCEQNLNHDAMYWYRQDPGQGLRLIYYSQIVNDFQKGDIAEGYSVSREKKESFPLTVTSAQKNPTAFYLCASSPGTSGNEQFFGPGTRLTVL.